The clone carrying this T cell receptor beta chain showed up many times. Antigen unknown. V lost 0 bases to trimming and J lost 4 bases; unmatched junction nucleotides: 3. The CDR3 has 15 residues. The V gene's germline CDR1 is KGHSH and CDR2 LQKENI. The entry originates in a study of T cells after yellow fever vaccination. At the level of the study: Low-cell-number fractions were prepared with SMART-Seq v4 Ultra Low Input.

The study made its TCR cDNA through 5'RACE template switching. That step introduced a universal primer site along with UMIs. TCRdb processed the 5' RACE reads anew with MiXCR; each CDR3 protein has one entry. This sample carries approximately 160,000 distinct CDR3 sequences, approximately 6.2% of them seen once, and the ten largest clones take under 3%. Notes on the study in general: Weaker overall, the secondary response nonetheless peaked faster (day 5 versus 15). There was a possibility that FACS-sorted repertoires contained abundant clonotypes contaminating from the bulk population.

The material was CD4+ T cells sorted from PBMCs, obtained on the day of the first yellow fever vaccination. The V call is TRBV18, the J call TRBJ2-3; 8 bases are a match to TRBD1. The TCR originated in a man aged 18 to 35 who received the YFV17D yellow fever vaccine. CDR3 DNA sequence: TGTGCCAGCTCACCACCCGGCAGGGGGCCAGATACGCAGTATTTT. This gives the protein CASSPPGRGPDTQYF. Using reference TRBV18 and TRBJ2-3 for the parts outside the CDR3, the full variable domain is NAGVMQNPRHLVRRRGQEARLRCSPMKGHSHVYWYRQLPEEGLKFMVYLQKENIIDESGMPKERFSAEFPKEGPSILRIQQVVRGDSAAYFCASSPPGRGPDTQYFGPGTRLTVL.